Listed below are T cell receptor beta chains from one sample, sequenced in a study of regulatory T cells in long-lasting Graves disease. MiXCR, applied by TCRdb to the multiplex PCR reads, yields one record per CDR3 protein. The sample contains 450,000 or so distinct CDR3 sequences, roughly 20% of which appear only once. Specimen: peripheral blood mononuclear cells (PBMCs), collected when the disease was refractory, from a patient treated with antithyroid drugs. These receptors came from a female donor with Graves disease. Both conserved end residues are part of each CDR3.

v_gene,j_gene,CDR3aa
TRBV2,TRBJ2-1,CASGSGHSYNEQFF
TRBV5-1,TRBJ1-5,CASSMTGGLNQPQHF
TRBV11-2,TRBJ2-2,CASSPGGQANTGELFF
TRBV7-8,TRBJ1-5,CASSHGQTSNQPQHF
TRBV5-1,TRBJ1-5,CASSLAVCRPNQPQHF
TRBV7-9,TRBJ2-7,CASSLWPQEQYF
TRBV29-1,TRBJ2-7,CSVSRASGPGEQYF
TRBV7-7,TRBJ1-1,CASTDRDRGCTEAFF
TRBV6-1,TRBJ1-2,CATSGVNYGYTF
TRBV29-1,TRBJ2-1,CSVGGLSYNEQFF
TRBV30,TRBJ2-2,CAWSFWTDYTGELFF
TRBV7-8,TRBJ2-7,CASSLRLFYEQYF
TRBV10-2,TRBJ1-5,CASSYGQGDSQPQHF
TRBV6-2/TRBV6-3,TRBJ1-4,CASRAGTANEKLFF
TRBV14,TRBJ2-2,CASSQDLVGRTGELFF
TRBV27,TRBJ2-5,CASSLSMAGPRLSQTQYF
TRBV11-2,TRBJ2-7,CASSSTTGREIYEQYF